These 29 T cell receptor beta chains originate from one sample sequenced in a study of control samples from healthy donors and cancer patients. Assay used: immunoSEQ multiplex PCR; TCRdb lists only in-frame clones, some missing. The data hold some 120,000 clones, with 70% to 90% observed a single time. What was sequenced was blood. The receptors stem from a man aged 60-69 years in good health.

V is TRBV5-1 and J is TRBJ2-3; 7 positions match TRBD1. Trimming took 7 bases from V and 2 from J; bases not matched to a gene: 4. CDR1 SGHRS and CDR2 YFSETQ come from the germline V gene. This CDR3 comprises 13 residues. The CDR3 loop reads CASRGQVTDTQYF. The CDR3 DNA reads as TGCGCCAGCCGTGGACAGGTCACAGATACGCAGTATTTT.

The chain is built from TRBV3-1 (or the pseudogene TRBV3-2) and TRBJ2-3, with TRBD2 as a possible D gene (6 bases). The CDR3 runs 18 residues. Between the trimmed V and J ends, which lost 0 bases and 1 base, there was a span of 17 bases. CDR1 LGHDT and CDR2 YNNKEL come from the germline V gene (reference sequence). The DNA of the CDR3 is TGTGCCAGCAGCCAAGATAGGCGGGGCCTAATCCGCACAGATACGCAGTATTTT. Amino acids: CASSQDRRGLIRTDTQYF.

V usage is TRBV6-5 and J usage is TRBJ1-4, with D tentatively TRBD1 (6 bases). The CDR3 covers 15 residues. V was trimmed by 3 bases and J by 4 bases, leaving 12 bases between them. In germline, CDR1 is MNHEY, CDR2 SVGAGI. CDR3 amino acids: CASSYKGGFNEKLFF. The DNA of the CDR3 is TGTGCCAGCAGTTATAAAGGGGGGTTTAATGAAAAACTGTTTTTT.

This clone was observed once. The CDR3 protein is CASSPLDGNTIYF. In nucleotides, the CDR3 is TGTGCCAGCTCACCACTGGACGGAAACACCATATATTTT. This sequence joins TRBV18 and TRBJ1-3; no definite D call. CDR1 is KGHSH, CDR2 LQKENI, per germline. CDR3 length: 13 amino acids. With 1 base removed from V and 4 bases from J, the gap between germline ends came to 5 bases.

V usage is TRBV28 and J usage is TRBJ1-1; D ambiguous. Trimming took off 6 bases at V and 7 bases at J, with 12 bases between the two ends. Germline values: CDR1 MDHEN, CDR2 SYDVKM. The CDR3 sequence is 12 residues long. The CDR3 sequence is CASSYSDFEAFF. CDR3 sequence (DNA): TGTGCCAGCAGCTACAGTGATTTTGAAGCTTTCTTT.

The rearrangement uses TRBV5-1 and TRBJ1-1; a possible D gene is TRBD1 (5 bases). The germline V gene has CDR1 SGHRS and CDR2 YFSETQ. CDR3 length: 19 residues. Trimming left V 0 bases short and J 4 bases short, with 25 bases between. The CDR3 protein is CASSLASLRQLPRGTEAFF. The CDR3 DNA follows: TGCGCCAGCAGCTTGGCCTCCCTCCGACAGCTACCCCGGGGCACTGAAGCTTTCTTT. Using reference TRBV5-1 and TRBJ1-1 for the parts outside the CDR3, the full variable domain is KAGVTQTPRYLIKTRGQQVTLSCSPISGHRSVSWYQQTPGQGLQFLFEYFSETQRNKGNFPGRFSGRQFSNSRSEMNVSTLELGDSALYLCASSLASLRQLPRGTEAFFGQGTRLTVV.

This chain joins TRBV28 and TRBJ1-5; D gene unclear. Germline V gives CDR1 MDHEN, CDR2 SYDVKM. Trimming stripped 8 bases from V and 4 bases from J, with 9 bases between. The CDR3 is 12 amino acids. In nucleotides, the CDR3 is TGTGCCAGCGCCTTCTGGAATCAGCCCCAGCATTTT. This gives the protein CASAFWNQPQHF.

The chain combines TRBV6-6 with TRBJ1-6; TRBD1 is a possible D gene (5 bases). From germline, CDR1 is MNHNY and CDR2 SVGAGI (reference sequence). V lost 0 bases, J lost 7 bases, and 10 bases lay in between. The CDR3 has 15 amino acids. As DNA, the CDR3 is TGTGCCAGCAGTTACTCGGGACTGAGGAATTCACCCCTCCACTTT. Translating gives CASSYSGLRNSPLHF.

The chain combines TRBV29-1 with TRBJ1-2; TRBD1 might be the D (6 bases). Deletions cut 5 bases from V and 8 bases from J, with 15 bases between. Germline CDR1 reads SQVTM; CDR2 reads ANQGSEA. The CDR3 loop spans 12 amino acids. DNA of the CDR3: TGCAGCGTTTCTCCGTTACAGGGAGGCTACACCTTC. It translates to CSVSPLQGGYTF. The entire variable domain, with the rest obtained from reference TRBV29-1 and TRBJ1-2, is as follows: SAVISQKPSRDICQRGTSLTIQCQVDSQVTMMFWYRQQPGQSLTLIATANQGSEATYESGFVIDKFPISRPNLTFSTLTVSNMSPEDSSIYLCSVSPLQGGYTFGSGTRLTVV.

The chain links TRBV6-2 or TRBV6-3 to TRBJ1-5; a possible D gene is TRBD1 (6 bases). The CDR3 sequence is 17 residues long. V was pared by 2 bases and J by 3 bases, with 17 bases between. The germline CDR1 and CDR2 sequences are MNHEY and SVGEGT. CDR3 in amino acids: CASSYGFGGAPNQPQHF. The CDR3 DNA reads TGTGCCAGCAGTTACGGTTTCGGGGGCGCTCCCAATCAGCCCCAGCATTTT.

This clone was picked up a small number of times. The rearrangement uses TRBV12-5 and TRBJ2-1, with TRBD2 identical over 7 bases. V shed 1 base and J 0 bases; nucleotides not matched to a gene: 12. Germline V lookup: CDR1 LGHNT, CDR2 FRNRAP. The CDR3 has 19 residues. The CDR3 reads CASGLGPSDGGSSYNEQFF. DNA for the CDR3: TGTGCTAGTGGTTTGGGCCCATCGGACGGCGGGAGCTCCTACAATGAGCAGTTCTTC.

This sequence joins TRBV12-5 and TRBJ1-6, with 10 bases aligning to TRBD1. The CDR3 consists of 17 residues. Trimming at V came to 6 bases and at J to 0 bases, leaving 5 bases not matched to a gene. Germline V gene lookup returns CDR1 LGHNT and CDR2 FRNRAP. DNA of the CDR3: TGTGCTAGTGGGCAGACAGGGGGCGACTCCTATAATTCACCCCTCCACTTT. Translating it yields CASGQTGGDSYNSPLHF.

This clone has a handful of counts. V gene TRBV19 combines with J gene TRBJ1-5, with a possible D match to TRBD1 (6 bases). The V and J ends lost 4 bases and 3 bases respectively, with 13 bases between them. The CDR3 is made up of 15 amino acids. Germline V gene sequence: CDR1 LNHDA, CDR2 SQIVND (reference sequence). CDR3 residues: CASSRTALANQPQHF. Written as DNA, the CDR3 is TGTGCCAGTAGTAGGACAGCTTTGGCCAATCAGCCCCAGCATTTT.

As regards this clone: At one end the junction does not follow the germline gene, possibly because of a read error. The J gene is TRBJ2-3, the V gene TRBV28; 8 bases match TRBD1. The CDR3 loop spans 12 amino acids. CDR1 is MDHEN, CDR2 SYDVKM, per germline. The CDR3 nucleotides are TGTGCCAGCAGTCCCCAGACAGGGGTATGGGATTTT. Translation gives CASSPQTGVWDF.

This chain uses TRBV6-1 with TRBJ1-2; D possibly corresponds to TRBD1 (5 bases). In germline, CDR1 is MNHNS, CDR2 SASEGT. V was cut by 2 bases and J by 0 bases, with 13 bases left in between. CDR3 length: 16 residues. The CDR3 DNA reads TGTGCCAGCAGTGAAATGGGGACGGCGGCTAACTATGGCTACACCTTC. Encoded protein: CASSEMGTAANYGYTF.

The chain combines TRBV7-3 with TRBJ1-2; D call uncertain. Germline CDR1 reads SGHTA; CDR2 reads FQGTGA. V lost 3 bases to trimming and J lost 5 bases, with 7 bases between them. The length of the CDR3 is 12 residues. The CDR3 loop reads CASSFDGYGYTF. Written as DNA, the CDR3 is TGTGCCAGCAGCTTTGACGGATATGGCTACACCTTC.

The genes are TRBV19 and TRBJ1-4, with 7 bases identical to TRBD1. The CDR3 has 15 amino acids. V gave up 9 bases and J gave up 4 bases; unmatched junction bases: 11. Looked up from germline, CDR1 is LNHDA and CDR2 is SQIVND (reference sequence). The CDR3 here is CARSPKGQSNEKLFF. CDR3 bases: TGTGCCAGGAGCCCTAAGGGACAGAGTAATGAAAAACTGTTTTTT.

The chain has TRBV5-6 and TRBJ1-2; the D gene is possibly TRBD1 (6 bases). With 0 bases removed from V and 8 bases from J, the gap between germline ends came to 20 bases. Per germline, CDR1 SGHDT and CDR2 YYEEEE. The CDR3 contains 16 residues. CDR3 residues: CASSLEEQGAFRGYTF. The CDR3 nucleotides read TGTGCCAGCAGCTTGGAGGAACAGGGTGCCTTCCGGGGCTACACCTTC.

The chain is built from TRBV19 and TRBJ2-5; weak D call: TRBD1 (6 bases). The CDR3 contains 12 residues. V shed 11 bases and J shed 5 bases, with 15 bases lying between them. Germline values: CDR1 LNHDA, CDR2 SQIVND (reference sequence). CDR3 nucleotides: TGTGCCGAGGACAGAACGAGGGAGACCCAGTACTTC. As protein: CAEDRTRETQYF. Supplemented by reference TRBV19 and TRBJ2-5, the full variable domain reads DGGITQSPKYLFRKEGQNVTLSCEQNLNHDAMYWYRQDPGQGLRLIYYSQIVNDFQKGDIAEGYSVSREKKESFPLTVTSAQKNPTAFYLCAEDRTRETQYFGPGTRLLVL.

The V and J genes are TRBV10-1 and TRBJ2-1; 9 nucleotides agree with TRBD2. The CDR3 is made up of 15 amino acids. The V segment lost 1 base and the J segment 4 bases; nucleotides outside the gene matches: 2. The germline CDR1 and CDR2 sequences are WNHNN and SYGVQD (reference sequence). The CDR3 loop is CASSEFSGGYNEQFF. The CDR3 DNA follows: TGCGCCAGCAGTGAGTTTAGCGGGGGATACAATGAGCAGTTCTTC.

J is TRBJ1-2 and V is TRBV12-3 or TRBV12-4; D gene unclear. With 7 bases removed from V and 5 bases from J, the gap between germline ends came to 11 bases. The CDR3 covers 12 residues. The CDR3 spells CASNGERYGYTF. CDR3 DNA: TGTGCCAGCAACGGGGAGCGGTATGGCTACACCTTC.

The gene calls are TRBV28 and TRBJ2-1; 7 nucleotides align to TRBD1. This CDR3 contains 16 residues. Germline V gene sequence: CDR1 MDHEN, CDR2 SYDVKM. After removal of 6 bases from V and 2 bases from J, the junction contained 10 bases not matched to a gene. The CDR3 nucleotides read TGTGCCAGCAGAAGGGGGCGCCAAGGACCCTACAATGAGCAGTTCTTC. Amino acids: CASRRGRQGPYNEQFF. The full variable domain, completed using reference TRBV28 and TRBJ2-1, is DVKVTQSSRYLVKRTGEKVFLECVQDMDHENMFWYRQDPGLGLRLIYFSYDVKMKEKGDIPEGYSVSREKKERFSLILESASTNQTSMYLCASRRGRQGPYNEQFFGPGTRLTVL.

J is TRBJ1-1 and V is TRBV3-1 (or the pseudogene TRBV3-2); D remains unclear. Germline CDR1 reads LGHDT; CDR2 reads YNNKEL (reference sequence). The CDR3 consists of 12 residues. V lost 4 bases and J 3 bases, leaving 6 bases between the germline ends. Here the CDR3 reads CASSPTDTEAFF. In DNA form, the CDR3 reads TGTGCCAGCAGCCCGACGGACACTGAAGCTTTCTTT.

Only one count was recorded for this clone. The chain combines TRBV6-5 with TRBJ1-5, with a possible D match to TRBD1 (5 bases). The CDR3 has 14 amino acids. Trimming shortened V by 7 bases and J by 7 bases, and 17 bases separated the two germline ends. Germline values: CDR1 MNHEY, CDR2 SVGAGI. The CDR3 bases are TGTGCCAGCACTAATGGGGGTTTTGGACAGCCCCAGCATTTT. Its protein product is CASTNGGFGQPQHF.

This chain links TRBV18 with TRBJ1-5, with TRBD1 matching over 9 bases. The CDR3 consists of 15 residues. Germline V gene lookup returns CDR1 KGHSH and CDR2 LQKENI. V shed 5 bases, J shed 4 bases, and the junction held 6 bases outside the gene matches. CDR3 bases: TGTGCCAGCTCATTGGACAGGGGAGAAAATCAGCCCCAGCATTTT. Amino acid sequence: CASSLDRGENQPQHF.

This sequence joins TRBV5-1 and TRBJ2-7, with 8 bases that match TRBD1. CDR1 and CDR2 (germline): SGHRS, YFSETQ. The CDR3 is 15 residues long. V trimming: 0 bases; J trimming: 5 bases; junction bases outside the gene matches: 7. The CDR3 bases are TGCGCCAGCAGCTTGGTAGGGGACAGGCTCGACGAGCAGTACTTC. Its protein product is CASSLVGDRLDEQYF.

V gene TRBV28 combines with J gene TRBJ2-4; no definite D call. The V end lost 3 bases, the J end lost 0 bases, and 21 bases lay between the germline ends. Per the germline V gene, CDR1 is MDHEN and CDR2 is SYDVKM. The CDR3 is 19 residues long. CDR3 coding DNA: TGTGCCAGCAGTTTCCCCCCCGGTCGAGACACCTTAGCCAAAAACATTCAGTACTTC. Its translation is CASSFPPGRDTLAKNIQYF.

This sequence joins TRBV18 and TRBJ1-5; D not certain. Looked up from germline, CDR1 is KGHSH and CDR2 is LQKENI. There are 14 residues in the CDR3. Trimming removed 4 bases from V and 0 bases from J, with 7 bases in between. The chain's CDR3 is CASSLFDSNQPQHF. CDR3 nucleotides: TGTGCCAGCTCACTCTTTGATAGCAATCAGCCCCAGCATTTT.

The genes are TRBV11-2 and TRBJ2-7; TRBD2 might be the D (6 bases). The CDR3 is made up of 16 amino acids. Germline CDR1 is SGHAT and CDR2 is FQNNGV. The V gene lost 3 bases and the J gene lost 1 base, with 16 bases spanning the gap. This chain's CDR3 is CASSFMSGGISYEQYF. Here the CDR3 DNA reads TGTGCCAGCAGCTTTATGAGTGGGGGGATTTCCTACGAGCAGTACTTC.